These 26 T cell receptor beta chains share one sample of origin, sequenced in a study of vaccination effects on CD4 cells after COVID-19. Their target antigens are unknown. Data came from immunoSEQ multiplex PCR; TCRdb stores just in-frame clones and leaves some out. The data hold tens of thousands of clones, with 70% to 75% observed a single time. The culture ran for 10 days, and then CD4+ T cells were isolated. All study participants received two doses of BNT162b2 or mRNA-1273 vaccine. The sequencing used CD4+ T cells from PBMCs cultured without peptide, collected after COVID-19 vaccination. The receptors originated from a human donor who received a COVID-19 vaccine.

This chain uses TRBV4-1 with TRBJ1-4; no reliable D call. Per germline, CDR1 MGHRA and CDR2 YSYEKL. V was cut by 1 base and J by 8 bases, with 8 bases left in between. The CDR3 covers 13 residues. For the CDR3, the DNA is TGCGCCAGCAGCCAAGTTCCGGGGGAAAAACTGTTTTTT. It specifies CASSQVPGEKLFF.

The chain employs TRBV7-9 and TRBJ2-3, with 8 bases identical to TRBD2. This CDR3 contains 15 residues. The V segment lost 4 bases and the J segment 1 base; nucleotides outside the gene matches: 4. Per germline, CDR1 SEHNR and CDR2 FQNEAQ (reference sequence). This CDR3 is CASSSTGLGTDTQYF. CDR3 nucleotide sequence: TGTGCCAGCAGCTCGACGGGACTAGGCACAGATACGCAGTATTTT.

This clone has just one count. V gene TRBV14 combines with J gene TRBJ1-3; D is ambiguous. There are 14 residues in the CDR3. The V end was cut by 1 base, the J end by 1 base, with 5 bases between. CDR1 SGHDN and CDR2 FVKESK come from the germline V gene. The CDR3 reads CASSQAPSGNTIYF. As DNA, the CDR3 is TGTGCCAGCAGCCAAGCCCCGTCTGGAAACACCATATATTTT.

This clone was seen a few times. The chain uses TRBV7-2 and TRBJ1-1; 9 nucleotides align to TRBD1. The length of the CDR3 is 13 residues. Trimming at V came to 2 bases and at J to 6 bases, leaving 1 base not matched to a gene. The germline gives CDR1 SGHTA, CDR2 FQGNSA. The CDR3 region is CASSLRQGAEAFF. In DNA, the CDR3 is TGTGCCAGCAGCTTAAGACAGGGGGCTGAAGCTTTCTTT.

CDR3 sequence: CASSVQEVNEQFF. CDR3 bases: TGCGCCAGCAGTGTCCAGGAAGTCAATGAGCAGTTCTTC. This chain connects TRBV10-2 to TRBJ2-1; no clear D gene. The CDR3 is 13 amino acids. Germline V gene lookup returns CDR1 WSHSY and CDR2 SAAADI. V lost 4 bases and J 6 bases, leaving 10 bases between the germline ends.

The rearrangement uses TRBV9 and TRBJ2-3; 13 bases are a match to TRBD2. Per the germline V gene, CDR1 is SGDLS and CDR2 is YYNGEE. J lost 6 bases, V lost 3 bases, and 4 bases had no gene match. This CDR3 comprises 15 residues. The CDR3 here is CASSDGLAGADTQYF. In nucleotides, the CDR3 is TGTGCCAGCAGCGACGGACTAGCGGGGGCGGATACGCAGTATTTT.

The chain recombines TRBV6-5 with TRBJ2-3; 7 nucleotides match TRBD1. CDR3 length: 15 amino acids. V shed 8 bases and J 2 bases; nucleotides not matched to a gene: 10. Per the germline V gene, CDR1 is MNHEY and CDR2 is SVGAGI. CDR3 region: CASEKQGIITDTQYF. CDR3 nucleotides: TGTGCCAGCGAAAAACAGGGGATCATCACAGATACGCAGTATTTT.

The rearrangement joins TRBV7-3 to TRBJ1-1; D not certain. Trimming removed 3 bases at V and 7 bases at J, with 12 bases between. The CDR3 runs 13 residues. From germline, CDR1 is SGHTA and CDR2 FQGTGA. The chain's CDR3 is CASSLSGLHEAFF. The DNA for the CDR3 is TGTGCCAGCAGCTTGTCTGGGTTGCATGAAGCTTTCTTT. Using reference TRBV7-3 and TRBJ1-1 for the parts outside the CDR3, the full variable domain is GAGVSQTPSNKVTEKGKYVELRCDPISGHTALYWYRQSLGQGPEFLIYFQGTGAADDSGLPNDRFFAVRPEGSVSTLKIQRTERGDSAVYLCASSLSGLHEAFFGQGTRLTVV.

The chain is built from TRBV5-4 and TRBJ1-1, with a tentative D call TRBD1 (5 bases). Germline-derived CDR1 and CDR2 are SGHNT and YYREEE (reference sequence). The CDR3 spans 14 residues. Between the trimmed V and J ends, which lost 0 bases and 4 bases, there was a span of 10 bases. The chain's CDR3 is CASSLGPRGTEAFF. CDR3 nucleotides: TGTGCCAGCAGCTTGGGCCCGAGGGGCACTGAAGCTTTCTTT.

The gene calls are TRBV2 and TRBJ2-1; D is uncertain. V was clipped by 6 bases and J by 0 bases, with 9 bases between them. The CDR3 has 14 residues. The V gene's germline CDR1 is SNHLY and CDR2 FYNNEI. Written as DNA, the CDR3 is TGTGCCAGCAGACAATGGAGCTCCTACAATGAGCAGTTCTTC. Protein sequence: CASRQWSSYNEQFF.

This chain joins TRBV5-1 and TRBJ1-3, with D perhaps matching TRBD1 (6 bases). Looked up from germline, CDR1 is SGHRS and CDR2 is YFSETQ. V lost 4 bases and J 2 bases, leaving 25 bases between the germline ends. This CDR3 has 19 amino acids. The CDR3 nucleotides are TGCGCCAGCAGCCTGGACAGCCGTGCCGCCGTCGATCCTGGAAACACCATATATTTT. This codes for CASSLDSRAAVDPGNTIYF.

The V and J genes are TRBV6-5 and TRBJ2-7; possibly TRBD1 or TRBD2 for D (5 bases each). This CDR3 is built from 14 residues. V was shortened by 6 bases and J by 3 bases, with 15 bases between the two germline ends. Germline V lookup: CDR1 MNHEY, CDR2 SVGAGI. CDR3 sequence: CASRTGPRGYEQYV. The CDR3 nucleotides read TGTGCCAGCAGGACGGGACCAAGGGGCTACGAGCAGTACGTC.

The chain recombines TRBV18 with TRBJ2-2; 12 nucleotides agree with TRBD2. The CDR3 is 16 residues long. V dropped 8 bases and J dropped 3; count of bases not matched to a gene: 7. The germline V gene has CDR1 KGHSH and CDR2 LQKENI. The CDR3, as DNA: TGTGCCAGCACCAAGAGACTAGCGGGGGACACCGGGGAGCTGTTTTTT. This sequence encodes CASTKRLAGDTGELFF.

J is TRBJ1-5 and V is TRBV2; TRBD1 aligns across 8 bases. CDR1 SNHLY and CDR2 FYNNEI come from the germline V gene. V shed 6 bases, J shed 4 bases, and the junction held 5 bases outside the gene matches. This CDR3 has 14 amino acids. CDR3 sequence: CASRRGQANQPQHF. The CDR3 region has the DNA TGTGCCAGCAGAAGGGGACAGGCTAATCAGCCCCAGCATTTT.

The chain recombines TRBV6-5 with TRBJ1-5; no clear D. CDR3 size: 13 residues. Germline CDR1 MNHEY, CDR2 SVGAGI. V was trimmed by 2 bases and J by 3 bases, leaving 5 bases between them. The CDR3 loop reads CASSYTPNQPQHF. The CDR3 DNA follows: TGTGCCAGCAGTTACACCCCCAATCAGCCCCAGCATTTT.

The V call is TRBV2, the J call TRBJ1-5; D possibly corresponds to TRBD1 (5 bases). The CDR3 covers 16 residues. CDR1 and CDR2 (germline): SNHLY, FYNNEI. V gave up 5 bases and J gave up 0 bases, with 14 bases separating them. The DNA for the CDR3 is TGTGCCAGCAGTACGGGACGGGCATATAGCAATCAGCCCCAGCATTTT. It specifies CASSTGRAYSNQPQHF.

The V gene is TRBV27, the J gene TRBJ2-2; 9 bases are a match to TRBD1. The J segment lost 5 bases and the V segment lost 5 bases, leaving 12 bases of the junction unmatched. The V gene's germline CDR1 is MNHEY and CDR2 SMNVEV (reference sequence). The CDR3 totals 17 residues. The CDR3 spells CASSPSKGTGKTGELFF. The CDR3 DNA reads as TGTGCCAGCAGTCCCTCCAAGGGGACAGGGAAAACCGGGGAGCTGTTTTTT.

This clone came up a few times. This sequence joins TRBV3-1 (or the pseudogene TRBV3-2) and TRBJ1-1; D is uncertain. Trimming pared 1 base from V and 2 bases from J, leaving 11 bases between. This CDR3 is built from 15 residues. Germline V gene lookup returns CDR1 LGHDT and CDR2 YNNKEL (reference sequence). CDR3 sequence reads: CASSQVLSRNTEAFF. DNA for the CDR3: TGTGCCAGCAGCCAAGTCCTCAGCCGAAACACTGAAGCTTTCTTT.

This clone was counted a few times. The V and J genes are TRBV5-1 and TRBJ1-4, with D perhaps matching TRBD1 (6 bases). This CDR3 is 15 amino acids long. Germline V gives CDR1 SGHRS, CDR2 YFSETQ. V lost 4 bases and J lost 7, with 17 bases in between. CDR3 sequence: CASSLFGGAGEKLFF. CDR3 DNA sequence: TGCGCCAGCAGCCTTTTTGGGGGCGCGGGTGAAAAACTGTTTTTT.

The chain recombines TRBV19 with TRBJ1-5; D is uncertain. Trimming removed 6 bases from V and 7 bases from J, with 10 bases in between. The CDR3 is 12 amino acids. From germline, CDR1 is LNHDA and CDR2 SQIVND (reference sequence). The CDR3 DNA is TGTGCCAGTAGCCCCGCGGGACAGCCCCAGCATTTT. It translates to CASSPAGQPQHF.

In its sample, this clone was seen once. The J gene is TRBJ1-3, the V gene TRBV6-5, with a possible D match to TRBD1 (5 bases). There are 14 residues in the CDR3. V was shortened by 8 bases and J by 0 bases, with 11 bases between the two germline ends. Germline loops: CDR1 MNHEY, CDR2 SVGAGI. The CDR3 DNA follows: TGTGCCAGCTCTTCAGGGTACTCTGGAAACACCATATATTTT. It is translated as CASSSGYSGNTIYF.

The J gene is TRBJ1-6, the V gene TRBV30, with a weak D call TRBD1 (5 bases). V lost 7 bases, J lost 7 bases, and 17 bases lay in between. This CDR3 region has 14 residues. Germline V lookup: CDR1 GTSNPN, CDR2 SVGIG (reference sequence). The CDR3 DNA reads as TGTGCCTCCCACTTAGGGACGATCAATTCACCCCTCCACTTT. This codes for CASHLGTINSPLHF.

The V and J genes are TRBV3-1 (or the pseudogene TRBV3-2) and TRBJ1-4; D gene unclear. CDR1 LGHDT and CDR2 YNNKEL come from the germline V gene (reference sequence). Trimming removed 4 bases at V and 8 bases at J, with 8 bases between. There are 12 residues in the CDR3. The CDR3 sequence: CASSPLGEKLFF. CDR3 bases: TGTGCCAGCAGCCCCCTCGGGGAAAAACTGTTTTTT.

The rearrangement joins TRBV19 to TRBJ1-5, with TRBD1 matching over 10 bases. The CDR3 totals 17 residues. The ends lost 5 bases at V and 0 bases at J; junction bases unmatched: 7. From germline, CDR1 is LNHDA and CDR2 SQIVND (reference sequence). The chain's CDR3 is CASSGRQGANSNQPQHF. For the CDR3, the DNA is TGTGCCAGTAGTGGGAGACAGGGGGCGAATAGCAATCAGCCCCAGCATTTT.

The chain links TRBV7-3 to TRBJ1-1; D might be TRBD1 (6 bases). Germline V gene data show CDR1 as SGHTA and CDR2 as FQGTGA. Between the trimmed V and J ends, which lost 5 bases and 0 bases, there was a span of 16 bases. This CDR3 contains 16 residues. This chain's CDR3 is CASSDGQLKLNTEAFF. The DNA of the CDR3 is TGTGCCAGCAGCGACGGACAGCTAAAACTGAACACTGAAGCTTTCTTT.

The rearrangement links TRBV21-1 to TRBJ1-4. TRBV21-1 is labeled a pseudogene. This CDR3 region has 19 residues. The CDR3 nucleotides are TGTGCCAGCAGCTCCGGACACGAAGGGACGGTTGCAACTAATGAAAAACTGTTTTTT. The encoded protein is CASSSGHEGTVATNEKLFF.